This T cell receptor beta chain was captured by sequencing in a study of monozygotic twins with inflammatory bowel disease. Without any T cell sorting, total RNA was isolated from whole blood. There are 14 residues in the CDR3. In germline, CDR1 is MNHNS, CDR2 SASEGT. Template switching introduced UMIs that contain a 6-nucleotide sample barcode. TCRdb re-called the 5' RACE reads and shows each CDR3 protein once, DNA omitted. The sample has fewer than 400,000 distinct CDR3 sequences. This TCR was sampled from a human donor with ulcerative colitis or Crohn's disease, or a healthy co-twin of an affected twin (not recorded which). Sequenced sample: blood. This chain uses TRBV6-1 with TRBJ1-5; TCRdb's assignment of TRBD1 cannot be checked, as there is no DNA. CDR3: CASKEGQVNQPQHF.